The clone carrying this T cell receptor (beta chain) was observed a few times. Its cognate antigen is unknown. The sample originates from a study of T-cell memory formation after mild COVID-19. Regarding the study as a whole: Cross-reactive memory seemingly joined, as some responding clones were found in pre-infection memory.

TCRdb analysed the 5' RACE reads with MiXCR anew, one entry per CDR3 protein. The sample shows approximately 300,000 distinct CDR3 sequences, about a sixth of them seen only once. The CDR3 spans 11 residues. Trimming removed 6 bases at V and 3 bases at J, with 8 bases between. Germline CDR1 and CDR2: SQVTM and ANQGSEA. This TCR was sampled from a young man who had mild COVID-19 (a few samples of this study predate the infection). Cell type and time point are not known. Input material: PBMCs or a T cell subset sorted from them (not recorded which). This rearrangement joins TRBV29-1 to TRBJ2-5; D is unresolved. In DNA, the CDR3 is TGCAGCGTCCGACGGAAAGAGACCCAGTACTTC. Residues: CSVRRKETQYF.